The 17 T cell receptor beta chains in this list originate from one sample, sequenced in a study of blood T cell repertoires in COVID-19. Produced via immunoSEQ multiplex PCR; TCRdb's table is partial and in-frame only. This sample yields approximately 260,000 clones, of which 70% to 90% are seen a single time; around 10% belongs to the top ten. Material: peripheral blood. The receptors derive from a woman between 65 and 79 years old with acute or convalescent COVID-19.

The chain links TRBV28 to TRBJ2-3; D remains ambiguous. Germline assignment: CDR1 MDHEN and CDR2 SYDVKM. The CDR3 contains 13 residues. Trimming pared 7 bases from V and 3 bases from J, leaving 11 bases between. DNA for the CDR3: TGTGCCAGCAAAGTGTCCGGGACAGATACGCAGTATTTT. This encodes CASKVSGTDTQYF.

The V gene is TRBV5-1, the J gene TRBJ2-7; a possible D gene is TRBD2 (5 bases). CDR1 is SGHRS and CDR2 is YFSETQ in the germline V gene. V was cut by 0 bases and J by 7 bases, with 14 bases left in between. This CDR3 is built from 14 residues. The CDR3 DNA sequence: TGCGCCAGCAGCTTGGTGGGTTGGGGAGATGAGCAGTACTTC. This encodes CASSLVGWGDEQYF.

The V gene is TRBV3-1 (or the pseudogene TRBV3-2), the J gene TRBJ2-3; D is unresolved. The V end was cut by 5 bases, the J end by 1 base, with 7 bases between. The germline CDR1 and CDR2 sequences are LGHDT and YNNKEL (reference sequence). The CDR3 totals 13 residues. The chain's CDR3 is CASSTRGTDTQYF. CDR3 nucleotides: TGTGCCAGCAGCACGAGAGGCACAGATACGCAGTATTTT.

The chain couples TRBV6-4 to TRBJ2-1; D uncertain. This CDR3 is 11 amino acids long. In germline, CDR1 is MRHNA, CDR2 SNTAGT. Trimming removed 3 bases from V and 8 bases from J, with 5 bases in between. The CDR3 coding sequence is TGTGCCAGCAGTGAACGGGATGAGCAGTTCTTC. Protein sequence: CASSERDEQFF.

This rearrangement joins TRBV5-4 to TRBJ2-5, with TRBD2 as a possible D gene (7 bases). The V and J ends lost 6 bases and 3 bases respectively, with 18 bases between them. The CDR3 covers 15 residues. The V gene's germline CDR1 is SGHNT and CDR2 YYREEE (reference sequence). CDR3 sequence: CASTPGGGGKETQYF. DNA for the CDR3: TGTGCCAGCACCCCTGGGGGGGGCGGGAAAGAGACCCAGTACTTC.

V is TRBV19 and J is TRBJ1-1, with TRBD1 matching over 7 bases. Germline CDR1 reads LNHDA; CDR2 reads SQIVND (reference sequence). The CDR3 covers 16 residues. Trimming removed 2 bases from V and 9 bases from J; junction bases left unmatched: 15. For the CDR3, the DNA is TGTGCCAGTAGTATAAGTTTGGAGACAGGGTCAATTCAAGCTTTCTTT. Its translation is CASSISLETGSIQAFF.

This clone was found a few times. This chain connects TRBV5-4 to TRBJ1-2; 8 bases fit TRBD1. The length of the CDR3 is 14 residues. V trimming: 4 bases; J trimming: 3 bases; junction bases outside the gene matches: 5. CDR1 SGHNT and CDR2 YYREEE come from the germline V gene (reference sequence). The DNA for the CDR3 is TGTGCCAGCAGCCCGGACAGGGTGGACTATGGCTACACCTTC. This sequence encodes CASSPDRVDYGYTF.

In its sample, this clone was seen a few times. The chain combines TRBV2 with TRBJ1-2; TRBD1 matches at 8 bases. The CDR3 totals 14 residues. V lost 6 bases, J lost 0 bases, and 3 bases stayed unmatched. CDR1 and CDR2 from the germline V gene are SNHLY and FYNNEI. CDR3 nucleotides: TGTGCCAGCAGGGGGACAGGACCTAACTATGGCTACACCTTC. Translating it yields CASRGTGPNYGYTF.

As to this clone: At one end the junction does not follow the germline gene, possibly because of a read error. The rearrangement joins TRBV2 to TRBJ2-1; D might be TRBD2 (6 bases). The CDR3 runs 15 residues. Per germline, CDR1 SNHLY and CDR2 FYNNEI. The CDR3, as DNA: TGTGCCAGCAGTCGACTAGTTGGGTCCTTCAATGAGCAGTTCTTC. Translation gives CASSRLVGSFNEQFF.

CDR3 protein: CASSSGQASPAGTQYF. CDR3 nucleotide sequence: TGCGCCAGCAGCTCGGGACAGGCCTCACCGGCAGGTACGCAGTATTTT. The chain employs TRBV5-1 and TRBJ2-3, with 8 positions matching TRBD1. V dropped 3 bases and J dropped 8; count of bases not matched to a gene: 14. The CDR3 runs to 16 residues. Germline V gives CDR1 SGHRS, CDR2 YFSETQ.

The rearrangement links TRBV7-9 to TRBJ1-2; the D gene is possibly TRBD1 (5 bases). V lost 5 bases and J lost 7, with 20 bases in between. CDR1 and CDR2 from the germline V gene are SEHNR and FQNEAQ (reference sequence). This CDR3 comprises 15 residues. CDR3 loop: CASSPGGVLIAGYTF. The CDR3 DNA is TGTGCCAGCAGCCCGGGGGGGGTATTAATTGCTGGCTACACCTTC.

A few counts support this clone. CDR3 sequence reads: CASSPHLLGDRVYTGELFF. CDR3 nucleotide sequence: TGCGCCAGCAGCCCTCACCTCCTCGGGGACAGGGTGTACACCGGGGAGCTGTTTTTT. The chain recombines TRBV5-1 with TRBJ2-2, with 9 nucleotides matching TRBD1. V shed 4 bases, J shed 3 bases, and the junction held 16 bases outside the gene matches. Per the germline V gene, CDR1 is SGHRS and CDR2 is YFSETQ. This CDR3 has 19 amino acids.

The genes are TRBV12-3 or TRBV12-4 and TRBJ2-2; the D gene is possibly TRBD2 (5 bases). Trimming stripped 4 bases from V and 12 bases from J, with 12 bases between. The CDR3 is 12 amino acids. CDR3 DNA sequence: TGTGCCAGCAGTTCAACGGGGTTGAAGCTGTTTTTT. This gives the protein CASSSTGLKLFF.

The chain has TRBV6-5 and TRBJ2-2; a weak D match, TRBD2 (5 bases). Germline assignment: CDR1 MNHEY and CDR2 SVGAGI. CDR3 length: 14 residues. Trimming left V 7 bases short and J 2 bases short, with 11 bases between. CDR3 bases: TGTGCCAGCAAGGGAGACACCAACACCGGGGAGCTGTTTTTT. Translated: CASKGDTNTGELFF.

The V gene is TRBV20-1, the J gene TRBJ1-2, with D unresolved. The ends were cut back, 3 bases at V and 6 bases at J, with 11 bases in the middle. Germline CDR1 DFQATT, CDR2 SNEGSKA (reference sequence). There are 12 residues in the CDR3. This CDR3 reads CSASRLGDGYTF. CDR3 coding DNA: TGCAGTGCTAGTAGGTTAGGAGATGGCTACACCTTC.

The rearrangement uses TRBV5-6 and TRBJ1-3; 8 bases are a match to TRBD1. This CDR3 is 15 amino acids long. V trimming: 2 bases; J trimming: 3 bases; junction bases outside the gene matches: 4. CDR1 SGHDT and CDR2 YYEEEE come from the germline V gene. The CDR3 DNA follows: TGTGCCAGCAGCTTCCGGGACAGGCTTGGAAACACCATATATTTT. Translating gives CASSFRDRLGNTIYF.

The chain joins TRBV12-3 or TRBV12-4 to TRBJ1-4; D is undetermined. The CDR3 has 13 amino acids. V was clipped by 5 bases and J by 7 bases, with 11 bases between them. The CDR3 DNA sequence: TGTGCCAGCAGTGAGGGAGGTCGTGAAAAACTGTTTTTT. It specifies CASSEGGREKLFF.